This record concerns one T cell receptor (beta chain) sequence. Some clones are missing from TCRdb's copy, which holds only in-frame ones; the method was immunoSEQ multiplex PCR. The sample contains about 190,000 clones, roughly 82% of which appear only once. The sample originates from a study of blood T cell repertoires in COVID-19. Overall study context: T cells, B-cell-depleted T cells, or PBMCs supplied cDNA or gDNA.

Participant ages covered roughly 18 to 89 years across around 22 US areas. Membership in each cohort depended on participant-reported clinical history. Germline lookup yields CDR1 LGHNA and CDR2 YSLEER. V gave up 2 bases and J gave up 7 bases; unmatched junction bases: 13. This CDR3 has 17 amino acids. This TCR was sampled from a woman aged 55-75 years with acute COVID-19. Sequenced material: PBMCs or T cells enriched from blood (not recorded which). The chain has TRBV4-3 and TRBJ1-4; 7 nucleotides agree with TRBD1. The CDR3 protein is CASSQPARAGGGEKLFF. The CDR3 nucleotides read TGCGCCAGCAGCCAACCCGCCCGGGCAGGGGGTGGTGAAAAACTGTTTTTT.